Listed below are T cell receptor beta chains from one sample, sequenced in a study of human T cells and chemical hapten exposure. TCRdb fed the RACE reads into MiXCR, producing one record per CDR3 protein. The table includes some 400,000 distinct CDR3 sequences, approximately 4.4% detected once. The sequencing here drew on whole blood, taken in connection with sensitization to the hapten diphenylcyclopropenone (DPC). These TCRs come from a woman aged 45-65 years with alopecia areata. Some clones in this sample may be carry-over from other donors' samples. The CDR3 runs from the conserved cysteine through the conserved F or W. A D gene is named only where the DNA matches it firmly. Rows give clone size only sometimes, using once, few, many, or a class for an expanded clone.

clone size,D gene,J gene,V gene,CDR3 DNA,CDR3 protein
.,.,TRBJ2-1,TRBV5-1,TGCGCCAGCAGCAGCACAGGGTCTGAGCAGTTCTTC,CASSSTGSEQFF
many,.,TRBJ1-6,TRBV4-2,TGTGCCAGCAGCCAAGATCTCGAGGTACCCTATAATTCACCCCTCCACTTT,CASSQDLEVPYNSPLHF
.,TRBD2,TRBJ2-3,TRBV5-4,TGTGCCAGCAGCCCCCGACTAGCGGGAGGACCAGATACGCAGTATTTT,CASSPRLAGGPDTQYF
many,TRBD2,TRBJ2-2,TRBV27,TGTGCCAGCAGGACCGGGGGGGCTTCCGGGGAGCTGTTTTTT,CASRTGGASGELFF
many,TRBD2,TRBJ2-2,TRBV29-1,TGCAGCGTTGCTACGGGGGGTCGAGGTACCGGGGAGCTGTTTTTT,CSVATGGRGTGELFF
few,.,TRBJ1-5,TRBV6-1,TGTGCCAGCAGGGGGGAGGGGCACCAGCCCCAGCATTTT,CASRGEGHQPQHF
few,.,TRBJ1-5,TRBV30,TGTGCCTGGAGTGTAACCATGGGCAATCAGCCCCAGCATTTT,CAWSVTMGNQPQHF
many,.,TRBJ2-7,TRBV5-1,TGCGCCAGCAGCTTGCGGGGGGCAACGGTCCTGAGGTCGTACGGGCAGTACTTC,CASSLRGATVLRSYGQYF
.,TRBD1,TRBJ2-3,TRBV28,TGTGCCAGCACCCTACAGGGGAGCACAGATACGCAGTATTTT,CASTLQGSTDTQYF
many,TRBD1,TRBJ1-2,TRBV20-1,TGCAGTGCACCTCGACAGGGCAACTATGGCTACACCTTC,CSAPRQGNYGYTF
few,.,TRBJ1-1,TRBV12-3/TRBV12-4,TGTGCCAGCACCCAAGGGGTGTTTAACACTGAAGCTTTCTTT,CASTQGVFNTEAFF
few,.,TRBJ1-5,TRBV6-6,TGTGCCAGCACCCGCCACAGAGATAGCAATCAGCCCCAGCATTTT,CASTRHRDSNQPQHF
.,.,TRBJ1-2,TRBV29-1,TGCAGCGTTGAAGAAACCTATGGCTACACCTTC,CSVEETYGYTF
many,.,TRBJ1-4,TRBV12-3/TRBV12-4,TGTGCCAGCAGTCCCGGGTGGCTTACAACTAATGAAAAACTGTTTTTT,CASSPGWLTTNEKLFF
many,TRBD2,TRBJ2-1,TRBV29-1,TGCAGCGTCCCGCCCGGGACTAGCGGGAGGAGTGAGCAGTTCTTC,CSVPPGTSGRSEQFF
many,TRBD1,TRBJ1-3,TRBV6-5,TGTGCCAGCAGTTACAGACAGGGAGCTGGAAACACCATATATTTT,CASSYRQGAGNTIYF
many,.,TRBJ2-3,TRBV29-1,TGCAGCGTTCACCTCACAGATACGCAGTATTTT,CSVHLTDTQYF
many,.,TRBJ2-1,TRBV7-3,TGTGCCAGCAGCCCCCAGCCTCGAGCCAATGAGCAGTTCTTC,CASSPQPRANEQFF